These 27 T cell receptor beta chains were sequenced from one sample in a study of prognosis after radiotherapy for stage I lung cancer. With two-round multiplex PCR, TCR beta CDR3 sequences were amplified from genomic DNA. First-round PCR used primers specific to each TRBV and TRBJ gene. TCRdb processed the multiplex PCR reads anew with MiXCR; each CDR3 protein has one entry. Found here are roughly 30,000 distinct CDR3 sequences, 25% to 40% of them singletons; the top ten hold 27%. The specimen comprised PBMCs, sampled before or after stereotactic body radiation therapy (not recorded which). Source of these receptors: a donor at least 50 years old with non-small cell lung cancer.

This clonotype has only one observation. It is likely a read error: a sequence one base away is far more abundant. This chain links TRBV6-9 with TRBJ2-7; 14 bases agree with TRBD2. Germline CDR1 MNHGY, CDR2 SVAAGI. The V and J ends lost 4 bases and 4 bases, in that order; junction bases with no gene match: 18. The CDR3 covers 20 residues. The CDR3 nucleotides are TGTGCCAGCAGTTCTTCCGGGACGGCCGGACTAGCGGGGGGACTTTACGAGCAGTACTTC. Its translation: CASSSSGTAGLAGGLYEQYF.

In its sample, this clonotype was seen many times. The chain recombines TRBV25-1 with TRBJ1-2, with D possibly being TRBD1 (5 bases). V was shortened by 7 bases and J by 8 bases, with 14 bases between the two germline ends. CDR1 is MGHDK and CDR2 is SYGVNS in the germline V gene. This CDR3 has 12 residues. The CDR3, as DNA: TGTGCCAGCAAAGGCGGGGCCGGCGGCTACACCTTC. Translated, it gives CASKGGAGGYTF.

This clonotype showed up just a few times. This could be a read error, since a much larger clone is one nucleotide away. The rearrangement joins TRBV3-1 to TRBJ2-5; a weak D match, TRBD2 (5 bases). This CDR3 comprises 14 residues. V was shortened by 3 bases and J by 5 bases, with 13 bases between the two germline ends. Germline loops: CDR1 LGHDT, CDR2 YNNKEL (reference sequence). The CDR3 sequence is CASSQAVLVETQYF. The DNA for the CDR3 is TGTGCCAGCAGCCAGGCCGTACTAGTCGAGACCCAGTACTTC.

In its sample, this clonotype was seen many times. This chain joins TRBV4-1 and TRBJ1-4; tentatively, D is TRBD1 (6 bases). The CDR3 is 16 amino acids. Germline V gene sequence: CDR1 MGHRA, CDR2 YSYEKL. Trimming pared 4 bases from V and 0 bases from J, leaving 12 bases between. CDR3 in DNA: TGCGCCAGCAGCCTCGGAACAGGGCCAACTAATGAAAAACTGTTTTTT. Translation gives CASSLGTGPTNEKLFF.

This clonotype has a count of ten or more. The chain has TRBV6-5 and TRBJ2-7, with 7 bases identical to TRBD1. Germline V gene data show CDR1 as MNHEY and CDR2 as SVGAGI. This CDR3 spans 16 amino acids. V dropped 4 bases and J dropped 2; count of bases not matched to a gene: 11. The CDR3 DNA sequence: TGTGCCAGCAGTTCCGATTACAGGGGCCCTACCTACGAGCAGTACTTC. This sequence encodes CASSSDYRGPTYEQYF.

This clonotype has at least ten counts. The rearrangement uses TRBV24-1 and TRBJ1-2; D perhaps matches TRBD1 (6 bases). Trimming pared 3 bases from V and 5 bases from J, leaving 12 bases between. The CDR3 contains 14 residues. CDR1 and CDR2 (germline): KGHDR, SFDVKD. As DNA, the CDR3 is TGTGCCACCAGTGATACGACAGGAATGTATGGCTACACCTTC. Protein sequence: CATSDTTGMYGYTF.

This clonotype was recorded at least ten times. DNA for the CDR3: TGTGCCAGCAACACCGGGACAGAAAAAAACATTCAGTACTTC. This translates into CASNTGTEKNIQYF. This chain connects TRBV7-2 to TRBJ2-4, with 7 positions matching TRBD1. V lost 7 bases, J lost 4 bases, and 7 bases stayed unmatched. Germline V gives CDR1 SGHTA, CDR2 FQGNSA. The CDR3 extends over 14 amino acids.

The V and J genes are TRBV6-2 or TRBV6-3 and TRBJ1-3; 9 bases map to TRBD1. J lost 0 bases, V lost 6 bases, and 6 bases had no gene match. The germline V gene has CDR1 MNHEY and CDR2 SVGEGT. This CDR3 region has 16 residues. CDR3 DNA sequence: TGTGCCAGCAGGGGACAGGGCCTCAGCTCTGGAAACACCATATATTTT. Translated: CASRGQGLSSGNTIYF.

For the CDR3, the DNA is TGTGCCAGCAGCCCGGGACAGTCCTATTGTTACACCTTC. This codes for CASSPGQSYCYTF. This sequence joins TRBV7-2 and TRBJ1-2, with TRBD1 matching over 7 bases. The J segment lost 11 bases and the V segment lost 5 bases, leaving 11 bases of the junction unmatched. The CDR3 extends over 13 amino acids. Per the germline V gene, CDR1 is SGHTA and CDR2 is FQGNSA.

The table lists this clonotype with many counts. Here the CDR3 reads CASSSGAQGVNEQFF. Here the CDR3 DNA reads TGCGCCAGCAGCTCGGGGGCTCAGGGGGTCAATGAGCAGTTCTTC. The J gene is TRBJ2-1, the V gene TRBV5-1, with D possibly matching TRBD1 (7 bases). The CDR3 runs to 15 residues. V was trimmed by 3 bases and J by 6 bases, leaving 16 bases between them. Germline CDR1 reads SGHRS; CDR2 reads YFSETQ.

This clonotype was seen at least ten times. The V gene is TRBV6-1, the J gene TRBJ1-1; D is unclear. V lost 2 bases and J lost 3, with 7 bases in between. This CDR3 has 13 amino acids. The germline V gene encodes CDR1 MNHNS and CDR2 SASEGT. CDR3 residues: CASSESYYTEAFF. CDR3 DNA sequence: TGTGCCAGCAGTGAATCGTACTACACTGAAGCTTTCTTT.

Remarks on this clonotype: A far larger clone is a single base away, which makes a read error likely. The chain recombines TRBV6-4 with TRBJ2-7; D not certain. Between the trimmed V and J ends, which lost 4 bases and 2 bases, there was a span of 9 bases. The CDR3 extends over 13 amino acids. Germline loops: CDR1 MRHNA, CDR2 SNTAGT. The CDR3 bases are TGTGCCAGCAGTGGAGGCAGAGCCTACGAGCAGTACTTC. Translated, it gives CASSGGRAYEQYF.

This clonotype appeared many times. This chain links TRBV16 with TRBJ2-2; D is undetermined. CDR3 size: 17 residues. CDR1 and CDR2 (germline): KGHSY, FQNENV. Trimming removed 0 bases from V and 0 bases from J, with 11 bases in between. The CDR3 protein is CASSQSHSAANTGELFF. In DNA form, the CDR3 reads TGTGCCAGCAGCCAATCGCACAGCGCTGCGAACACCGGGGAGCTGTTTTTT.

Worth noting for this clonotype: A much larger clone differs by one base, so this may be a read error. V and J are TRBV29-1 and TRBJ1-1; the D is unclear. CDR1 and CDR2 (germline): SQVTM, ANQGSEA. The CDR3 loop spans 13 amino acids. Trimming removed 7 bases at V and 2 bases at J, with 14 bases between. The CDR3 nucleotides read TGCAGCGCCAATGTAGCAGGCAACACTGAAGCTTTCTTT. It translates to CSANVAGNTEAFF.

This clonotype has a count of ten or more. The chain joins TRBV20-1 to TRBJ1-6; D perhaps matches TRBD1 (5 bases). The CDR3 totals 15 residues. The germline CDR1 and CDR2 sequences are DFQATT and SNEGSKA (reference sequence). Trimming shortened V by 1 base and J by 5 bases, and 12 bases separated the two germline ends. The CDR3 coding sequence is TGCAGTGCTAGAGCCCCCGGGGGGAATAATTCACCCCTCCACTTT. Protein product: CSARAPGGNNSPLHF.

This clonotype occurred once. This likely traces to a read error, being one base from a far larger clone. V gene TRBV6-9 combines with J gene TRBJ2-7; 10 bases fit TRBD2. Trimming took 9 bases from V and 7 from J; bases not matched to a gene: 6. The CDR3 consists of 12 residues. Germline V gene lookup returns CDR1 MNHGY and CDR2 SVAAGI. CDR3 amino acids: CARLAGHGEQYF. CDR3 in DNA: TGTGCCAGACTAGCGGGGCATGGGGAGCAGTACTTC.

This clonotype was recorded many times. This sequence joins TRBV7-2 and TRBJ2-7; TRBD2 matches 11 bases. J gave up 6 bases and V 1 base, and 8 bases lay outside the gene matches. In germline, CDR1 is SGHTA, CDR2 FQGNSA. This CDR3 is 16 amino acids long. The CDR3 nucleotides read TGTGCCAGCAGCTTAGTTAGCGGGGGGGCTGGGGCCGAGCAGTACTTC. It codes for CASSLVSGGAGAEQYF.

Notes on this clonotype: A much larger clonotype is one base distant, so this may be a read error. The genes are TRBV30 and TRBJ2-5; D possibly corresponds to TRBD2 (7 bases). This CDR3 spans 15 amino acids. Germline loops: CDR1 GTSNPN, CDR2 SVGIG (reference sequence). The CDR3 DNA reads as TGTGTCTGGTCCTACGGTTCAACCCGGGGGGCGACCCAGTACTTC. Protein: CVWSYGSTRGATQYF.

This clonotype showed up just a few times. A much larger clone lies a single base off, so this may be a read error. The rearrangement uses TRBV6-5 and TRBJ2-5; D unclear. The CDR3 sequence is 11 residues long. CDR1 is MNHEY and CDR2 is SVGAGI in the germline V gene. V was trimmed by 1 base and J by 5 bases, leaving 2 bases between them. CDR3 protein: CASSYWETQYF. DNA for the CDR3: TGTGCCAGCAGTTACTGGGAGACCCAGTACTTC.

In the case of this clonotype: A junction end diverges from the germline sequence, so it may reflect a read error. The rearrangement links TRBV19 to TRBJ1-2; tentatively, D is TRBD1 (6 bases). This CDR3 is 14 amino acids long. Germline CDR1 reads LNHDA; CDR2 reads SQIVND (reference sequence). CDR3 in amino acids: CVSSTGGAGYCYTF. CDR3 DNA: TGTGTCAGTAGTACCGGGGGCGCGGGCTATTGCTACACCTTC. Variable domain in full (rest from reference TRBV19 and TRBJ1-2): DGGITQSPKYLFRKEGQNVTLSCEQNLNHDAMYWYRQDPGQGLRLIYYSQIVNDFQKGDIAEGYSVSREKKESFPLTVTSAQKNPTAFYLCVSSTGGAGYCYTFGSGTRLTVV.

This clonotype has only a few counts. This chain links TRBV6-2 or TRBV6-3 with TRBJ2-3; D uncertain. The CDR3 covers 13 residues. Germline V gene lookup returns CDR1 MNHEY and CDR2 SVGEGT. V was cut by 4 bases and J by 0 bases, with 5 bases left in between. Here the CDR3 DNA reads TGTGCCAGCAGTTCAGTTAGCACAGATACGCAGTATTTT. Protein product: CASSSVSTDTQYF.

This clonotype was seen ten or more times. The V call is TRBV28, the J call TRBJ1-2; D is possibly TRBD1 (6 bases). Germline values: CDR1 MDHEN, CDR2 SYDVKM. V was trimmed by 4 bases and J by 0 bases, leaving 9 bases between them. The CDR3 is made up of 14 amino acids. CDR3 DNA sequence: TGTGCCAGCAGTTGGACAGTAGCTAACTATGGCTACACCTTC. Protein product: CASSWTVANYGYTF.

Ten or more counts support this clonotype. The CDR3 DNA reads as TGCGCCAGCAGCCAACCTAGCGGGGGATCGGGGAATGAGCAGTTCTTC. This encodes CASSQPSGGSGNEQFF. This chain links TRBV4-1 with TRBJ2-1; 10 bases are shared with TRBD2. Germline loops: CDR1 MGHRA, CDR2 YSYEKL. With V trimmed by 2 bases and J by 7 bases, 8 bases remained unmatched. CDR3 length: 16 amino acids.

The chain combines TRBV3-1 with TRBJ2-4; D is undetermined. This CDR3 is built from 15 residues. Germline V gene lookup returns CDR1 LGHDT and CDR2 YNNKEL (reference sequence). V lost 1 base, J lost 6 bases, and 13 bases lay in between. The CDR3 coding sequence is TGTGCCAGCAGCCAAGGGCCCGTTAGGGCAAACATTCAGTACTTC. This gives the protein CASSQGPVRANIQYF.

This clonotype has a handful of counts. A far larger clone is just one base off, so this is likely a read error. The rearrangement uses TRBV6-9 and TRBJ1-1; D is unresolved. The germline CDR1 and CDR2 sequences are MNHGY and SVAAGI. This CDR3 is built from 11 residues. The V end was cut by 7 bases, the J end by 6 bases, with 9 bases between. The CDR3 protein is CASIYSAEAFF. The CDR3 coding sequence is TGTGCCAGCATTTACTCTGCTGAAGCTTTCTTT.

This clonotype was seen ten or more times. The V call is TRBV20-1, the J call TRBJ2-3; 7 nucleotides agree with TRBD1. Germline V gives CDR1 DFQATT, CDR2 SNEGSKA (reference sequence). The CDR3 contains 14 residues. The trim removed 5 bases at V and 6 bases at J, leaving 11 bases unmatched. CDR3 in DNA: TGCAGTGCTCCCGCTAACAGGGGTATTGATACGCAGTATTTT. It is translated as CSAPANRGIDTQYF.

This clonotype was seen at least ten times. This chain joins TRBV6-1 and TRBJ2-3; D is unclear. The CDR3 covers 15 residues. Between the trimmed V and J ends, which lost 6 bases and 1 base, there was a span of 14 bases. The V gene's germline CDR1 is MNHNS and CDR2 SASEGT. The CDR3 DNA is TGTGCCAGCAGAACGACACGACGGGGCACAGATACGCAGTATTTT. Translated: CASRTTRRGTDTQYF.